Presented here are 13 T cell receptor beta chains from one specimen sequenced in a study of Graves' ophthalmopathy and Graves' hyperthyroidism. The sequenced template was RNA, covering the TCR beta CDR3 region. Scientists carried out first-round RT-PCR using HTBI primers and then a second-round multiplex PCR. TCRdb used MiXCR to reprocess the multiplex PCR reads, holding one entry per CDR3 protein. The sample carries 170,000 or so distinct CDR3 sequences, around 39% recorded once. Input material: peripheral blood. These receptors all stem from a man aged 25-40 years with Graves' ophthalmopathy.

CDR3 in DNA: TGTGCCAGCGGCTTTTCGGGAGGCCTGTTTTACGAGCAGTACTTC. This sequence encodes CASGFSGGLFYEQYF. The rearrangement joins TRBV12-3 or TRBV12-4 to TRBJ2-7; TRBD2 matches at 7 bases. This CDR3 has 15 residues. V shed 8 bases and J 4 bases; nucleotides not matched to a gene: 14.

This clonotype occurred once. This rearrangement joins TRBV7-9 to TRBJ1-1; D unresolved. V shed 4 bases and J shed 5 bases, with 8 bases lying between them. This CDR3 contains 12 residues. CDR1 is SEHNR and CDR2 is FQNEAQ in the germline V gene (reference sequence). The chain's CDR3 is CASSYGETEAFF. The CDR3 nucleotides read TGTGCCAGCAGCTACGGAGAGACTGAAGCTTTCTTT.

This clonotype was seen at least ten times. The chain has TRBV3-1 and TRBJ2-2; D gene ambiguous. The CDR3 runs to 11 residues. Germline CDR1 reads LGHDT; CDR2 reads YNNKEL (reference sequence). The ends were cut back, 3 bases at V and 8 bases at J, with 4 bases in the middle. In nucleotides, the CDR3 is TGTGCCAGCAGCCACAGGGGGGAGCTGTTTTTT. Protein: CASSHRGELFF.

This clonotype has a count of ten or more. This chain uses TRBV4-3 with TRBJ2-5; no reliable D call. Germline V gives CDR1 LGHNA, CDR2 YSLEER. The CDR3 has 14 residues. V was clipped by 0 bases and J by 5 bases, with 10 bases between them. DNA of the CDR3: TGCGCCAGCAGCCAAGATAGGACGGAGGAGACCCAGTACTTC. It encodes CASSQDRTEETQYF.

This clonotype was detected many times. The chain is built from TRBV15 and TRBJ1-2, with no clear D. Germline CDR1 reads LNHNV; CDR2 reads YYDKDF (reference sequence). V lost 0 bases and J lost 9, with 8 bases in between. The CDR3 extends over 12 amino acids. Here the CDR3 reads CATSREARSYTF. The CDR3 DNA reads as TGTGCCACCAGCAGAGAGGCCAGGAGCTACACCTTC.

In this sample, this clonotype turned up many times. This chain links TRBV19 with TRBJ1-5, with D unresolved. Trimming shortened V by 5 bases and J by 6 bases, and 11 bases separated the two germline ends. The germline CDR1 and CDR2 sequences are LNHDA and SQIVND (reference sequence). This CDR3 is built from 13 residues. CDR3 in amino acids: CASSGSGGQPQHF. The CDR3 bases are TGTGCCAGTAGTGGCAGCGGAGGTCAGCCCCAGCATTTT. Using reference TRBV19 and TRBJ1-5 for the parts outside the CDR3, the full variable domain is DGGITQSPKYLFRKEGQNVTLSCEQNLNHDAMYWYRQDPGQGLRLIYYSQIVNDFQKGDIAEGYSVSREKKESFPLTVTSAQKNPTAFYLCASSGSGGQPQHFGDGTRLSIL.

Ten or more counts support this clonotype. The V gene is TRBV4-3, the J gene TRBJ2-2, with TRBD2 matching over 11 bases. Trimming took 2 bases from V and 8 from J; bases not matched to a gene: 7. CDR1 and CDR2 from the germline V gene are LGHNA and YSLEER. The CDR3 has 16 residues. Here the CDR3 reads CASSQPLAGGPGELFF. Here the CDR3 DNA reads TGCGCCAGCAGCCAACCATTAGCGGGAGGGCCGGGGGAGCTGTTTTTT.

In this sample, this clonotype turned up once. This sequence joins TRBV30 and TRBJ1-2, with TRBD1 identical over 7 bases. The CDR3 is 14 residues long. V dropped 0 bases and J dropped 3; count of bases not matched to a gene: 4. Germline CDR1 and CDR2: GTSNPN and SVGIG (reference sequence). The chain's CDR3 is CAWSVDRVYYGYTF. CDR3 bases: TGTGCCTGGAGTGTCGACAGGGTGTACTATGGCTACACCTTC.

The chain links TRBV6-4 to TRBJ2-5; D tentatively fits TRBD1 or TRBD2 (7 bases each). Germline-derived CDR1 and CDR2 are MRHNA and SNTAGT. V lost 5 bases and J 3 bases, leaving 13 bases between the germline ends. The CDR3 is made up of 14 amino acids. CDR3: CASSTSGGEETQYF. The CDR3 DNA reads TGTGCCAGCAGTACGTCAGGGGGGGAAGAGACCCAGTACTTC.

The count of this clonotype is one. The rearrangement links TRBV12-3 or TRBV12-4 to TRBJ2-5; tentative D call: TRBD1 (6 bases). The CDR3 contains 14 residues. The V end lost 5 bases, the J end lost 1 base, and 11 bases lay between the germline ends. The CDR3 DNA follows: TGTGCCAGCAGTACGAACAGGGTCCAAGAGACCCAGTACTTC. It yields the protein CASSTNRVQETQYF.

The table lists this clonotype with many counts. The chain uses TRBV4-3 and TRBJ1-2; TRBD1 is a possible D gene (5 bases). The CDR3 is made up of 16 amino acids. Trimming left V 0 bases short and J 5 bases short, with 16 bases between. The V gene's germline CDR1 is LGHNA and CDR2 YSLEER. CDR3 nucleotides: TGCGCCAGCAGCCAAGATCTGAAGGGGTTTTCATATGGCTACACCTTC. It encodes CASSQDLKGFSYGYTF.

This clonotype occurred many times. The gene calls are TRBV12-3 or TRBV12-4 and TRBJ1-5; D uncertain. Trimming removed 2 bases from V and 1 base from J, with 9 bases in between. The CDR3 runs 15 residues. CDR3 in amino acids: CASSLRVFSNQPQHF. For the CDR3, the DNA is TGTGCCAGCAGTTTAAGGGTATTCAGCAATCAGCCCCAGCATTTT.

This chain uses TRBV6-5 with TRBJ2-5; 9 bases are shared with TRBD1. The CDR3 totals 15 residues. Germline CDR1 is MNHEY and CDR2 is SVGAGI. The ends lost 3 bases at V and 5 bases at J; junction bases unmatched: 7. The CDR3 protein is CASSYTGTGRETQYF. The CDR3 nucleotides are TGTGCCAGCAGTTATACCGGGACAGGGCGTGAGACCCAGTACTTC.